The 3 T cell receptor beta chains given below trace back to one sample, sequenced in a study of tumour-infiltrating T cells in Burkitt lymphoma. TCRdb's copy holds only in-frame clones and misses some; the assay was immunoSEQ multiplex PCR. The sample has approximately 46,000 clones, around 29% seen once. The source material was tumor tissue. The receptors stem from a human donor with Burkitt lymphoma.

The chain couples TRBV9 to TRBJ2-1; TRBD2 agrees at 7 bases. CDR1 and CDR2 from the germline V gene are SGDLS and YYNGEE. The CDR3 has 14 amino acids. V dropped 4 bases and J dropped 13; count of bases not matched to a gene: 14. CDR3 DNA sequence: TGTGCCAGCAGCCCCGAAGGAACTAGCGTGACCCAGTTCTTC. Its protein product is CASSPEGTSVTQFF.

The genes are TRBV5-4 and TRBJ1-2; D is perhaps TRBD1 (5 bases). This CDR3 comprises 13 residues. Per germline, CDR1 SGHNT and CDR2 YYREEE (reference sequence). Trimming pared 1 base from V and 6 bases from J, leaving 10 bases between. In nucleotides, the CDR3 is TGTGCCAGCAGCTTGCAGGGTTTTGATGGCTACACCTTC. Its protein product is CASSLQGFDGYTF.

J is TRBJ2-6 and V is TRBV7-9; D is possibly TRBD1 or TRBD2 (6 bases each). V lost 5 bases and J 8 bases, leaving 19 bases between the germline ends. This CDR3 is 16 amino acids long. Germline lookup yields CDR1 SEHNR and CDR2 FQNEAQ (reference sequence). The CDR3 loop reads CASSHTGALGSNVLTF. The CDR3 region has the DNA TGTGCCAGCAGCCACACGGGGGCCCTGGGATCCAACGTCCTGACTTTC.